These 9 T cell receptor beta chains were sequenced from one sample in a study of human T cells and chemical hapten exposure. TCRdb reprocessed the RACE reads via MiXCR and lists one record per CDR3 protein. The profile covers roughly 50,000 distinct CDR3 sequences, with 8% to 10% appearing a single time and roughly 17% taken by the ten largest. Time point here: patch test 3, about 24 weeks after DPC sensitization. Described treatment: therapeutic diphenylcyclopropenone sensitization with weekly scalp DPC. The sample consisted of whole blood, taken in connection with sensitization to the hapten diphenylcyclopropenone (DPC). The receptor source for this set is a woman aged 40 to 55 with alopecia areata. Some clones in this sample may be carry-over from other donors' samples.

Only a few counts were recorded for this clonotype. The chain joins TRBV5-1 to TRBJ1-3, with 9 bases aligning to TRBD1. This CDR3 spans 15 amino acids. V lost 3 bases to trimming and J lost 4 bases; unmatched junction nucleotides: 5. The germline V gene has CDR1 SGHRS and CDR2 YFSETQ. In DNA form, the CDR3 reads TGCGCCAGCAGCTGGAACAGGGGGCCAGGAAACACCATATATTTT. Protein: CASSWNRGPGNTIYF. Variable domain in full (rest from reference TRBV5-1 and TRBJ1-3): KAGVTQTPRYLIKTRGQQVTLSCSPISGHRSVSWYQQTPGQGLQFLFEYFSETQRNKGNFPGRFSGRQFSNSRSEMNVSTLELGDSALYLCASSWNRGPGNTIYFGEGSWLTVV.

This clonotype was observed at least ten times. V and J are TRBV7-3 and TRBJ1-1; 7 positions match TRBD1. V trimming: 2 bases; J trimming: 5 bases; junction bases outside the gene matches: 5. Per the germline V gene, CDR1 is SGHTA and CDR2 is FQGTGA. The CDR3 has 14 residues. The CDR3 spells CASSLRQGWTEAFF. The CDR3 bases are TGTGCCAGCAGCTTACGACAGGGATGGACTGAAGCTTTCTTT.

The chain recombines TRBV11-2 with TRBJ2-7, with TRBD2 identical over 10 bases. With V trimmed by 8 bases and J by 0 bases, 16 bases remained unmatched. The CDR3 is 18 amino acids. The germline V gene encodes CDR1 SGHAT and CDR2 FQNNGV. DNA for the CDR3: TGTGCCAGCTGGGAGGATAGCGGGGGGCCCTACGACTCCTACGAGCAGTACTTC. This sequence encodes CASWEDSGGPYDSYEQYF.

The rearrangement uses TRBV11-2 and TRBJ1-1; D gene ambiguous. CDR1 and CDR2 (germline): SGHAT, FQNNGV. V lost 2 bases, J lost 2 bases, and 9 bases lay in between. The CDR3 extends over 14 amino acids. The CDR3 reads CASSLRQINTEAFF. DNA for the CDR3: TGTGCCAGCAGCTTACGGCAGATCAACACTGAAGCTTTCTTT.

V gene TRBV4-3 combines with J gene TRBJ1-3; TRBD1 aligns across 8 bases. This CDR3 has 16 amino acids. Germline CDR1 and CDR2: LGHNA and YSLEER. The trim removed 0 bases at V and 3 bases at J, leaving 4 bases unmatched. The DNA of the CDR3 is TGCGCCAGCAGCCAAGACTTTGGACAGGGTGGAAACACCATATATTTT. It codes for CASSQDFGQGGNTIYF.

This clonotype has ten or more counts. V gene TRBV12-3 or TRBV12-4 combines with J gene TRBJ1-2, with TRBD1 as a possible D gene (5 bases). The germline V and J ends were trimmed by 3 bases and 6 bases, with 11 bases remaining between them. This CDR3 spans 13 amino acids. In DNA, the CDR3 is TGTGCCAGCAGTTTCTCCAGGGTGGATGGCTACACCTTC. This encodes CASSFSRVDGYTF.

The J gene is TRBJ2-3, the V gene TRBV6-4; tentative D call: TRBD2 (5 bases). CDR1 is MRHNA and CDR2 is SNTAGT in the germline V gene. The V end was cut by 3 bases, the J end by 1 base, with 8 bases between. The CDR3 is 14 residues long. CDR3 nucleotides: TGTGCCAGCAGTGATGCCGGGGGCACAGATACGCAGTATTTT. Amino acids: CASSDAGGTDTQYF.

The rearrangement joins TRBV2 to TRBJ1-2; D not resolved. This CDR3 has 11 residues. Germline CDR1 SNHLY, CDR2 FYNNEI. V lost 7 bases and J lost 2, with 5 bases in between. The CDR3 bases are TGTGCCAGCAAAGAGAACTATGGCTACACCTTC. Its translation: CASKENYGYTF. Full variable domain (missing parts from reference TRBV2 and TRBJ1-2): EPEVTQTPSHQVTQMGQEVILRCVPISNHLYFYWYRQILGQKVEFLVSFYNNEISEKSEIFDDQFSVERPDGSNFTLKIRSTKLEDSAMYFCASKENYGYTFGSGTRLTVV.

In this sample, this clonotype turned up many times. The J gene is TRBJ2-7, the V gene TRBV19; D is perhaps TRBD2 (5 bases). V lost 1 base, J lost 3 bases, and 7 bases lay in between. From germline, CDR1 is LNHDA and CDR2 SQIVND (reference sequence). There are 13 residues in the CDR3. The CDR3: CASSIVEGYEQYF. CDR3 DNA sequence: TGTGCCAGTAGTATAGTTGAGGGCTACGAGCAGTACTTC.